The 14 T cell receptor beta chains below were found in one sample sequenced in a study of T-cell reconstitution after alpha-beta-depleted transplantation in children. The TCRbeta library was prepared with unique molecular identifiers. TCRdb re-derived calls from the PCR reads in MiXCR, one entry per CDR3 protein. The sample contains nearly 400,000 distinct CDR3 sequences, 20% of which appear only once. Sequenced here: PBMCs from the stem cell graft donor, sampled from the stem cell graft. Receptors originate from a human donor who donated a stem cell graft to a child with acute myeloid leukemia.

The chain carries TRBV11-2 and TRBJ2-7; 11 bases fit TRBD2. The trim removed 5 bases at V and 7 bases at J, leaving 13 bases unmatched. The CDR3 extends over 16 amino acids. Germline V lookup: CDR1 SGHAT, CDR2 FQNNGV. The CDR3 reads CASSNSGRASFREQYF. The CDR3 DNA is TGTGCCAGCAGCAATAGCGGGAGGGCTTCGTTTCGGGAGCAGTACTTC.

This clonotype was recorded a few times. The chain is built from TRBV28 and TRBJ2-7; D might be TRBD2 (6 bases). The ends were cut back, 5 bases at V and 1 base at J, with 15 bases in the middle. The germline V gene encodes CDR1 MDHEN and CDR2 SYDVKM. The CDR3 extends over 15 amino acids. CDR3 sequence: CASSPQSAGSYEQYF. The CDR3, as DNA: TGTGCCAGCAGTCCCCAGTCAGCGGGTTCCTACGAGCAGTACTTC. The complete variable domain, with remaining parts taken from reference TRBV28 and TRBJ2-7, reads DVKVTQSSRYLVKRTGEKVFLECVQDMDHENMFWYRQDPGLGLRLIYFSYDVKMKEKGDIPEGYSVSREKKERFSLILESASTNQTSMYLCASSPQSAGSYEQYFGPGTRLTVT.

This clonotype appeared a single time. The V gene is TRBV4-3, the J gene TRBJ2-2; 11 bases map to TRBD1. CDR1 LGHNA and CDR2 YSLEER come from the germline V gene. V lost 6 bases, J lost 7 bases, and 7 bases stayed unmatched. The CDR3 spans 15 residues. The CDR3 DNA sequence: TGCGCCAGCAGTCCGGGACAGGGGGAAATCGGGGAGCTGTTTTTT. Translated: CASSPGQGEIGELFF.

This clonotype was detected only a few times. This sequence joins TRBV20-1 and TRBJ2-7; D perhaps matches TRBD1 (5 bases). CDR1 is DFQATT, CDR2 SNEGSKA, per germline (reference sequence). The germline V and J ends were trimmed by 6 bases and 4 bases, with 16 bases remaining between them. The CDR3 is 13 residues long. CDR3 amino acids: CSAPQGYLYEQYF. The DNA for the CDR3 is TGCAGTGCGCCCCAGGGTTACCTATACGAGCAGTACTTC.

This clonotype was found a few times. This chain links TRBV7-6 with TRBJ2-7, with 9 bases fitting TRBD2. The CDR3 covers 18 residues. V lost 1 base and J lost 5; bases outside the gene matches: 15. Looked up from germline, CDR1 is SGHVS and CDR2 is FNYEAQ. CDR3 in amino acids: CASSLGAPSGTSFHEQYF. In nucleotides, the CDR3 is TGTGCCAGCAGCTTAGGGGCCCCATCCGGGACTAGCTTCCACGAGCAGTACTTC.

This clonotype was seen ten or more times. This chain connects TRBV29-1 to TRBJ2-1; unclear D gene. CDR1 and CDR2 (germline): SQVTM, ANQGSEA. CDR3 length equals 14 residues. CDR3 sequence reads: CTEPLRQPYNEQFF. For the CDR3, the DNA is TGCACAGAGCCCCTGAGGCAGCCCTACAATGAGCAGTTCTTC.

The gene calls are TRBV20-1 and TRBJ2-4, with TRBD1 matching over 7 bases. This CDR3 region has 18 residues. CDR1 is DFQATT and CDR2 is SNEGSKA in the germline V gene (reference sequence). Trimming took 3 bases from V and 0 from J; bases not matched to a gene: 14. The CDR3 DNA is TGCAGTGCTAGGCAACAGGGGTTCAATTTCATAGCCAAAAACATTCAGTACTTC. Its translation is CSARQQGFNFIAKNIQYF.

The chain is built from TRBV11-2 and TRBJ2-1; TRBD2 matches 7 bases. After removal of 2 bases from V and 0 bases from J, the junction contained 4 bases not matched to a gene. This CDR3 spans 16 amino acids. CDR1 is SGHAT, CDR2 FQNNGV, per germline. CDR3 DNA sequence: TGTGCCAGCAGCTTATTAGGCGGGAGCTCCTACAATGAGCAGTTCTTC. Its protein product is CASSLLGGSSYNEQFF.

This clonotype was recorded a few times. The chain couples TRBV4-1 to TRBJ2-7; 11 nucleotides align to TRBD2. V dropped 2 bases and J dropped 1; count of bases not matched to a gene: 4. The CDR3 has 16 residues. Germline CDR1 is MGHRA and CDR2 is YSYEKL. CDR3 sequence (DNA): TGCGCCAGCAGCCAACTAGCGGGAGGTTCATCCTACGAGCAGTACTTC. Protein: CASSQLAGGSSYEQYF.

The chain employs TRBV29-1 and TRBJ2-7, with 7 bases lining up with TRBD2. CDR3 length: 14 amino acids. The germline gives CDR1 SQVTM, CDR2 ANQGSEA. V was clipped by 3 bases and J by 4 bases; unmatched bases: 9. The CDR3 spells CSVESSGAGYEQYF. For the CDR3, the DNA is TGCAGCGTTGAGTCTAGCGGAGCTGGATACGAGCAGTACTTC.

The table lists this clonotype with a few counts. The CDR3 sequence: CATSGGNDYGYTF. The CDR3 coding sequence is TGTGCCACCAGTGGGGGGAACGACTATGGCTACACCTTC. The rearrangement uses TRBV24-1 and TRBJ1-2; possibly TRBD1 for D (5 bases). V was cut by 5 bases and J by 3 bases, with 9 bases left in between. Per the germline V gene, CDR1 is KGHDR and CDR2 is SFDVKD. CDR3 length equals 13 residues.

This clonotype was found many times. This chain links TRBV28 with TRBJ2-3; D is perhaps TRBD1 (5 bases). Looked up from germline, CDR1 is MDHEN and CDR2 is SYDVKM. Trimming removed 4 bases from V and 11 bases from J, with 13 bases in between. The CDR3 extends over 12 amino acids. The CDR3, as DNA: TGTGCCAGCAGTTCACCGCGACAGAAGCAGTATTTT. Its protein is CASSSPRQKQYF.

This clonotype was picked up one time. This chain uses TRBV7-9 with TRBJ1-2, with D maybe TRBD1 (5 bases). Per the germline V gene, CDR1 is SEHNR and CDR2 is FQNEAQ (reference sequence). The CDR3 is 16 amino acids. Trimming removed 5 bases at V and 0 bases at J, with 16 bases between. The chain's CDR3 is CASSREGALANYGYTF. The CDR3 nucleotides are TGTGCCAGCAGCCGCGAAGGGGCCCTAGCTAACTATGGCTACACCTTC.

This sequence joins TRBV5-1 and TRBJ2-3; the match to TRBD2 covers 10 bases. J lost 4 bases, V lost 3 bases, and 2 bases had no gene match. CDR3 length equals 14 residues. Germline V gives CDR1 SGHRS, CDR2 YFSETQ. The CDR3 DNA reads as TGCGCCAGCAGCTCTGGGACTAGCGCAGATACGCAGTATTTT. Protein product: CASSSGTSADTQYF.